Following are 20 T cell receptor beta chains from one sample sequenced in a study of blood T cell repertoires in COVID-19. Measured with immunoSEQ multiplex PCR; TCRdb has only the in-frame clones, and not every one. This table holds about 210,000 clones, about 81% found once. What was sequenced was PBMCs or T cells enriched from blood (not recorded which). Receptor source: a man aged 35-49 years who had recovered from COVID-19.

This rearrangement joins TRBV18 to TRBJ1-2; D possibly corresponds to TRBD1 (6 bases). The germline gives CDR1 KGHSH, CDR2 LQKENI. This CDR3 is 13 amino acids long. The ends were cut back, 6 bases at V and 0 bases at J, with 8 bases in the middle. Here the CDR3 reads CASSWTANYGYTF. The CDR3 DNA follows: TGTGCCAGCTCCTGGACAGCTAACTATGGCTACACCTTC.

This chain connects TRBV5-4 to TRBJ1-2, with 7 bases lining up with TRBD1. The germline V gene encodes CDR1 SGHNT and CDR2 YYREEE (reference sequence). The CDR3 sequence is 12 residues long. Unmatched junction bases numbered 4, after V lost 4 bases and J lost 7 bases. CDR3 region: CASSVTGVGYTF. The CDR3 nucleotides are TGTGCCAGCAGCGTAACAGGGGTTGGCTACACCTTC. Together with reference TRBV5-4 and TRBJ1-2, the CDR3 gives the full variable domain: ETGVTQSPTHLIKTRGQQVTLRCSSQSGHNTVSWYQQALGQGPQFIFQYYREEENGRGNFPPRFSGLQFPNYSSELNVNALELDDSALYLCASSVTGVGYTFGSGTRLTVV.

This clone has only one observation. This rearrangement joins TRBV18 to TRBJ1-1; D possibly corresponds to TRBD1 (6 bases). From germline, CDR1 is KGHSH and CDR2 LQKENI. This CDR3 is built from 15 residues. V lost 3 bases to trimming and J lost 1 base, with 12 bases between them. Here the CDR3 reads CASSPTPGQNTEAFF. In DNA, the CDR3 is TGTGCCAGCTCACCTACGCCGGGACAGAACACTGAAGCTTTCTTT. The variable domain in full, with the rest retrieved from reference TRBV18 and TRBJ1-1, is NAGVMQNPRHLVRRRGQEARLRCSPMKGHSHVYWYRQLPEEGLKFMVYLQKENIIDESGMPKERFSAEFPKEGPSILRIQQVVRGDSAAYFCASSPTPGQNTEAFFGQGTRLTVV.

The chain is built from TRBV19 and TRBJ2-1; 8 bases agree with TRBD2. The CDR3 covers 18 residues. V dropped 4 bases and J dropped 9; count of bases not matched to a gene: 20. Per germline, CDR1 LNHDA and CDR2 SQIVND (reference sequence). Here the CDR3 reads CASSNDGVSSGRTGEQFF. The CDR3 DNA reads TGTGCCAGTAGTAATGATGGGGTGTCCAGCGGGAGAACGGGTGAGCAGTTCTTC. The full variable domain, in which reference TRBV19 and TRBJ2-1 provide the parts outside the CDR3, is DGGITQSPKYLFRKEGQNVTLSCEQNLNHDAMYWYRQDPGQGLRLIYYSQIVNDFQKGDIAEGYSVSREKKESFPLTVTSAQKNPTAFYLCASSNDGVSSGRTGEQFFGPGTRLTVL.

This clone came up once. In DNA form, the CDR3 reads TGTGCCAGTTCGACGGGATTGAGCACAGATACGCAGTATTTT. It encodes CASSTGLSTDTQYF. The J gene is TRBJ2-3, the V gene TRBV25-1, with a possible D match to TRBD2 (5 bases). This CDR3 has 14 amino acids. The V end lost 9 bases, the J end lost 0 bases, and 13 bases lay between the germline ends. Germline CDR1 reads MGHDK; CDR2 reads SYGVNS.

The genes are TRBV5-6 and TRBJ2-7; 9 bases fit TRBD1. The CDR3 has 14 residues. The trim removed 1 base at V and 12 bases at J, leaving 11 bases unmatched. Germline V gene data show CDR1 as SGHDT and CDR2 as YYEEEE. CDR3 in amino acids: CASSLNRGLDARYF. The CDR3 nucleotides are TGTGCCAGCAGCTTGAACAGGGGGCTAGATGCGAGGTACTTC.

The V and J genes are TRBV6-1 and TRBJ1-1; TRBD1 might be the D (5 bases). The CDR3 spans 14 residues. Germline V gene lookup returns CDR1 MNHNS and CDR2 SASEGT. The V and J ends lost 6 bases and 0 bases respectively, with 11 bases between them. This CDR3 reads CASSLGGMNTEAFF. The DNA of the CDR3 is TGTGCCAGCAGCCTGGGGGGGATGAACACTGAAGCTTTCTTT.

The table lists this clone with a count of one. CDR3 sequence reads: CATAGRDIQYF. The CDR3 region has the DNA TGTGCCACGGCCGGTCGGGACATTCAGTACTTC. The chain couples TRBV6-5 to TRBJ2-4, with D unclear. The CDR3 runs to 11 residues. Trimming removed 10 bases at V and 8 bases at J, with 12 bases between. CDR1 and CDR2 from the germline V gene are MNHEY and SVGAGI.

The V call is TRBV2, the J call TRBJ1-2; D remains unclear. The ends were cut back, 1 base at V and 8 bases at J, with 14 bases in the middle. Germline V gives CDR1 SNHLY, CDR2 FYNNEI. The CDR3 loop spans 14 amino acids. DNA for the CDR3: TGTGCCAGCAGTGAAGGCGGATATTCAATCGGCTACACCTTC. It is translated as CASSEGGYSIGYTF.

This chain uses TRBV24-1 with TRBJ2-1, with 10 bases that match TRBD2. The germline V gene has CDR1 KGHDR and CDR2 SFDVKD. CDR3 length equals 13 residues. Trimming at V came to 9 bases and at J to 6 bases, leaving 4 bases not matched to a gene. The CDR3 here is CATGVAGGNEQFF. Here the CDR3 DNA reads TGTGCCACCGGGGTAGCGGGAGGCAATGAGCAGTTCTTC.

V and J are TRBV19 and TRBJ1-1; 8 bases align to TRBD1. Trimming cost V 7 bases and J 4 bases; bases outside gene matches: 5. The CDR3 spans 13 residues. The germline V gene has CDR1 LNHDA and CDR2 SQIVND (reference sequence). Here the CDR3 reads CASTLTGATEAFF. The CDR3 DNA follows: TGTGCCAGTACCCTGACAGGGGCCACTGAAGCTTTCTTT.

The CDR3 reads CASSQVQARLNTEAFF. The CDR3 DNA reads as TGTGCCAGCAGCCAAGTTCAGGCCAGACTAAACACTGAAGCTTTCTTT. The chain carries TRBV4-2 and TRBJ1-1; D gene uncertain. CDR3 length equals 16 residues. Germline V lookup: CDR1 LGHNA, CDR2 YNFKEQ. V shed 1 base and J shed 2 bases, with 14 bases lying between them.

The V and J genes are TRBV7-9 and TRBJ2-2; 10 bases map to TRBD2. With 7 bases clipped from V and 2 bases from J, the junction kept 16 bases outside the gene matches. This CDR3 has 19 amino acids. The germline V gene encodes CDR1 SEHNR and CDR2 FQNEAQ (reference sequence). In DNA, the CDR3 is TGTGCCAGCACCTACACCCTACTAGCGGGGAAAACAAACACCGGGGAGCTGTTTTTT. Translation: CASTYTLLAGKTNTGELFF.

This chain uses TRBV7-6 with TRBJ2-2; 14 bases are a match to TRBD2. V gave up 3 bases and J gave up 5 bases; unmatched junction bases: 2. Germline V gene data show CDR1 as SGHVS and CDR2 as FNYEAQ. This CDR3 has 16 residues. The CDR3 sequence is CASSLGLAGETGELFF. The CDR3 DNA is TGTGCCAGCAGCTTGGGACTAGCGGGAGAAACCGGGGAGCTGTTTTTT.

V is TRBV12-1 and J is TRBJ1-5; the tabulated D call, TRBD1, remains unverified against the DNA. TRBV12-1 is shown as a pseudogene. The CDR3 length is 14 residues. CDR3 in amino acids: CASSFLGHPVAQHF. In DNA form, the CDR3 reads TGTGCCAGCAGCTTTCTGGGACACCCAGTGGCCCAGCATTTT.

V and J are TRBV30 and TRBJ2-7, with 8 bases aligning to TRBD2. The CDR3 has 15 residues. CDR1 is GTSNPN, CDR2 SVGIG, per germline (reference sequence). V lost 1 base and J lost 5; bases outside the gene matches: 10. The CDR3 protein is CAWSASGRGGDEQYF. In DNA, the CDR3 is TGTGCCTGGAGTGCGAGCGGGAGAGGAGGCGACGAGCAGTACTTC.

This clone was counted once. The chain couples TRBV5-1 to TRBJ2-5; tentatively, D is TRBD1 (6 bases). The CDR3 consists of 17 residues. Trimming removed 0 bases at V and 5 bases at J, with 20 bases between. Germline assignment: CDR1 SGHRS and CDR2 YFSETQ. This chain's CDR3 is CASSLGVTGSSYETQYF. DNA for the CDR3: TGCGCCAGCAGCTTGGGGGTAACAGGGTCAAGTTACGAGACCCAGTACTTC.

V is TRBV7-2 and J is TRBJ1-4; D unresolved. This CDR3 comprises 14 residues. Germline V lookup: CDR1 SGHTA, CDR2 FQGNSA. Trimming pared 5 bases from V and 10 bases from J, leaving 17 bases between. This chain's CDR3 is CASSPRLEGRKLFF. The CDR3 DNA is TGTGCCAGCAGCCCCCGACTAGAAGGTAGAAAACTGTTTTTT.

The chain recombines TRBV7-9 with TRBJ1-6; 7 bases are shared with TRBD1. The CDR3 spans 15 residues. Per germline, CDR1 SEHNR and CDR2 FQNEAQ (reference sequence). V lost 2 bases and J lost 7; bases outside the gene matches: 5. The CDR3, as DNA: TGTGCCAGCAGCTTACGACAGGGAAAAAATTCACCCCTCCACTTT. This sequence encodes CASSLRQGKNSPLHF.

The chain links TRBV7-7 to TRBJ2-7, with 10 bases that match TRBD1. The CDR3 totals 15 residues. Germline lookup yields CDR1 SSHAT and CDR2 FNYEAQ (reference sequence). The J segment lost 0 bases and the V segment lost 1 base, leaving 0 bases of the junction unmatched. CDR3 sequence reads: CASSLGDRGSYEQYF. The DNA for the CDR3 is TGTGCCAGCAGCTTAGGGGACAGGGGCTCCTACGAGCAGTACTTC. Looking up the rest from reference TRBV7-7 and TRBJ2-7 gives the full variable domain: GAGVSQSPRYKVTKRGQDVTLRCDPISSHATLYWYQQALGQGPEFLTYFNYEAQPDKSGLPSDRFSAERPEGSISTLTIQRTEQRDSAMYRCASSLGDRGSYEQYFGPGTRLTVT.